In this sample, the clone carrying this T cell receptor (beta chain) turned up a few times. The data belong to a study of blood T cells in healthy people across ages. The CDR3 length is 11 residues. From germline, CDR1 is DFQATT and CDR2 SNEGSKA (reference sequence). V shed 8 bases and J shed 6 bases, with 10 bases lying between them. Primed by a sample-barcoded 5' primer and a J-beta primer mix, a second PCR proceeded for about 7 to 11 cycles. TCRdb reprocessed the 5' RACE reads with MiXCR, giving one entry per CDR3 protein. The sample includes about 1.6 million distinct CDR3 sequences, about 35% seen only once; the top ten take about 10%.

The sequencing input was blood. J is TRBJ2-2 and V is TRBV20-1; D remains ambiguous. The TCR comes from a woman aged 25 to 39 in good health. The CDR3 is CSLGGSGELFF. The CDR3 DNA follows: TGCAGTCTGGGCGGATCCGGGGAGCTGTTTTTT.